A selection of T cell receptor beta chains follows, all from one sample in a study of Graves' ophthalmopathy and Graves' hyperthyroidism. TCRdb independently ran MiXCR on the multiplex PCR reads; one entry per CDR3 protein. This sample carries 600,000 to 700,000 distinct CDR3 sequences, about 40% of them seen once, and the ten largest clones take about 3.3%. The sequencing input was peripheral blood. The receptors stem from an adult man with Graves' ophthalmopathy. Both conserved end residues are part of each CDR3. D genes are given only for firm matches. A row's size may be missing; if present it is once, few, many or a size class.

j_gene,abundance,v_gene,d_gene,CDR3nt,CDR3aa
TRBJ2-5,-,TRBV7-4,TRBD2,TGCGCCAGCAGCCATACGGGGGGGCGTATGGAGACCCAGTACTTC,CASSHTGGRMETQYF
TRBJ2-3,-,TRBV5-6,-,TGTGCCAGCAGCCGACTAGTGGGAGGCAGCACAGATACGCAGTATTTT,CASSRLVGGSTDTQYF
TRBJ1-2,few,TRBV27,TRBD1,TGTGCCAGCCGTACTCGGACAGGGGGCGACGGCTACACCTTC,CASRTRTGGDGYTF
TRBJ2-5,-,TRBV6-5,TRBD1,TGTGCCAGCAGTTACGACAGGGGGAACCACGAGTACTTC,CASSYDRGNHEYF
TRBJ2-5,few,TRBV6-5,-,TGTGCCAGCAGCCCCCGACTGGACCAGAAGGGGACCCAGTACTTC,CASSPRLDQKGTQYF
TRBJ2-2,-,TRBV5-4,TRBD2,TGTGCCAGCAGCAGAGGACTAGCGGACACCGGGGAGCTGTTTTTT,CASSRGLADTGELFF
TRBJ2-5,-,TRBV10-3,TRBD2,TGTGCCAGCAGTGTAGAGACTAGCGGGGGGTATAAAGAGACCCAGTACTTC,CASSVETSGGYKETQYF
TRBJ2-3,-,TRBV29-1,TRBD2,TGCAGCGTTGACGGCGGGGGGAACACAGATACGCAGTATTTT,CSVDGGGNTDTQYF
TRBJ1-2,-,TRBV29-1,-,TGCACCCTAAGTCCGGGGGCAGCTAACTATGGCTACACCTTC,CTLSPGAANYGYTF
TRBJ2-1,-,TRBV10-3,TRBD2,TGTGCCATCAGTGAGCCGGCCTTGCGGGAGAGGAGTTACAATGAGCAGTTCTTC,CAISEPALRERSYNEQFF
TRBJ2-7,many,TRBV5-1,TRBD1,TGTGCCAGCAGCTTCAGGGGGCCTTACGAGCAGTACTTC,CASSFRGPYEQYF
TRBJ1-2,-,TRBV24-1,-,TGTGCCGCCAGTGACCCTGAAGGGCAGGTTGGCTACACCTTC,CAASDPEGQVGYTF
TRBJ2-5,-,TRBV29-1,-,TGCAGCGTTGTACAGGGAACCAACCAAGAGACCCAGTACTTC,CSVVQGTNQETQYF
TRBJ1-4,-,TRBV7-3,-,TGTGCCAGCAGGCCGAATGGGGGGTTCAATGAAAAACTGTTTTTT,CASRPNGGFNEKLFF
TRBJ1-6,-,TRBV15,-,TGTGCCACCAGCAGATCGACAGGAGATAATTCACCCCTCCACTTT,CATSRSTGDNSPLHF
TRBJ2-7,many,TRBV7-9,TRBD1,TGTGCCAGCAGCCAACCTGGCGGGACAGGGGCTTCCGAGCAGTACTTC,CASSQPGGTGASEQYF
TRBJ1-2,many,TRBV5-4,-,TGTGCCAGCAGCTTGGTCGGCGATACGGGCTACACCTTC,CASSLVGDTGYTF
TRBJ1-3,many,TRBV24-1,-,TGTGCCACCAGTGATTTGCCCACAGAGGACTACACCATATATTTT,CATSDLPTEDYTIYF
TRBJ2-7,many,TRBV7-8,TRBD2,TGTGCCAGCAGCTTAAGACTAGCGGGTTCCTACGAGCAGTACTTC,CASSLRLAGSYEQYF
TRBJ1-6,once,TRBV2,TRBD1,TGTGCCAGCAGTGAAGCGCTGGGACAGGGGCATTCACCCCTCCACTTT,CASSEALGQGHSPLHF
TRBJ2-7,-,TRBV5-4,-,TGTGCCAGCAGCCCAGGGACTGGCGGGGTGGGGGAGCAGTACTTC,CASSPGTGGVGEQYF
TRBJ1-1,-,TRBV7-3,TRBD1,TGTGCCAGCAGCCCTGGGACAGGGGGAAGCGCTGAAGCTTTCTTT,CASSPGTGGSAEAFF
TRBJ2-5,-,TRBV15,-,TGTGCCACCAGCAGAGGACTGGGGGCAAAAGAGACCCAGTACTTC,CATSRGLGAKETQYF
TRBJ2-7,many,TRBV19,TRBD2,TGTGCCAGTAGTATATCGGGGGGGGACGCCTCCGGCAAGCAGTACTTC,CASSISGGDASGKQYF
TRBJ1-1,few,TRBV7-9,TRBD1,TGTGCCAGCTCTCGGGACAGGGAATTGAACACTGAAGCTTTCTTT,CASSRDRELNTEAFF
TRBJ1-2,-,TRBV4-1,-,TGCGCCAGCAGCCAAGGACGCCACGCTAACTATGGCTACACCTTC,CASSQGRHANYGYTF
TRBJ2-2,few,TRBV19,-,TGTGCCAGTAGTATAGGAGGCGCAGGCACCGGGGAGCTGTTTTTT,CASSIGGAGTGELFF
TRBJ2-2,-,TRBV7-2,-,TGTGCCAGCAGGCACTTTGGGACCGGGGAGCTGTTTTTT,CASRHFGTGELFF
TRBJ1-1,-,TRBV10-3,-,TGTGCCATCACCCAGGGGTCGACCACTGAAGCTTTCTTT,CAITQGSTTEAFF
TRBJ1-2,-,TRBV29-1,-,TGCAGCGTCGGCCAAGTTGGGGCAGGATCACGGGATGGCTACACCTTC,CSVGQVGAGSRDGYTF
TRBJ1-3,-,TRBV24-1,-,TGTGCCACCAGGGGGTCTGGGGCTGGAGAGACCATATATTTT,CATRGSGAGETIYF
TRBJ1-3,many,TRBV6-5,-,TGTGCCAGCAGTTACTCTGGTGGGAACACCATATATTTT,CASSYSGGNTIYF
TRBJ1-1,few,TRBV6-6,-,TGTGCCAGCAGTCACAAGGGTCTTAGCACTGAAGCTTTCTTT,CASSHKGLSTEAFF
TRBJ2-7,many,TRBV10-3,TRBD1,TGTGCCACACAACTGGGACAGGGAGCGTACGAGCAGTACTTC,CATQLGQGAYEQYF
TRBJ1-1,-,TRBV5-1,-,TGCGCCAGCAGCTTGGTGGGCTCCCACAGGGATAACACTGAAGCTTTCTTT,CASSLVGSHRDNTEAFF
TRBJ1-1,-,TRBV20-1,-,TGCAGTGCTAGGGCAGGAACTAATGAAGCCTTCTTT,CSARAGTNEAFF
TRBJ1-1,many,TRBV4-1,-,TGCGCCAGCAGCCAAGTGGCTGGGGGCGGCACTGAAGCTTTCTTT,CASSQVAGGGTEAFF
TRBJ1-1,many,TRBV29-1,-,TGCAGCGACGGAAGCACTGAAGCTTTCTTT,CSDGSTEAFF
TRBJ1-1,many,TRBV19,TRBD1,TGTGCCAGTAGTATCGGACAGGCGAACACTGAAGCTTTCTTT,CASSIGQANTEAFF
TRBJ1-4,many,TRBV27,-,TGTGCCAGCAGTCCAGGGCTACAGAATGAAAAACTGTTTTTT,CASSPGLQNEKLFF
TRBJ1-3,few,TRBV30,TRBD1,TGTGCCTGGAGCCACCCAGGGGGAACTGGAAACACCATATATTTT,CAWSHPGGTGNTIYF
TRBJ2-5,-,TRBV3-1,-,TGTGCCAGCAGCCAACTAGCGAGAGAGACCCAGTACTTC,CASSQLARETQYF
TRBJ1-1,-,TRBV5-1,-,TGCGCCAGCACCCTGGCCATAGGGGCGGCTGAAGCTTTCTTT,CASTLAIGAAEAFF
TRBJ2-7,many,TRBV20-1,-,TGCAGTGCTAGATGGACCCTCGGTGCGCCGGGGGACGAGCAGTACTTC,CSARWTLGAPGDEQYF
TRBJ1-2,many,TRBV7-9,TRBD1,TGTGCCAGCACCGGGACAGGGGATGGCTACACCTTC,CASTGTGDGYTF
TRBJ2-7,few,TRBV6-1,TRBD1,TGTGCCAGCAGTGAATCGACAGGGTTCTACGAGCAGTACTTC,CASSESTGFYEQYF
TRBJ1-1,-,TRBV29-1,-,TGCAGCGTTGAAGGGGCAGCCTACGAAGCTTTCTTT,CSVEGAAYEAFF
TRBJ1-4,many,TRBV11-2,-,TGTGCCAGCACCGGCTCGGGACGACGACTGTTTTTT,CASTGSGRRLFF
TRBJ1-1,few,TRBV6-6,-,TGTGCCAGCAGTGAAAGGGAGCCAGGTTCCGCTTTCTTT,CASSEREPGSAFF
TRBJ2-5,-,TRBV10-3,TRBD2,TGTGCCATCAGCCGTAGGGGACTAGCGGGACGAGAGACCCAGTACTTC,CAISRRGLAGRETQYF
TRBJ2-7,few,TRBV6-6,TRBD1,TGTGCCAGCAGTGAACACGGGGCAGGGACAGGATACGAGCAGTACTTC,CASSEHGAGTGYEQYF
TRBJ2-7,-,TRBV20-1,-,TGCAGTGCTAGAGATCTAGAAGGGCACAATGAGCAGTACTTC,CSARDLEGHNEQYF
TRBJ1-1,many,TRBV2,-,TGTGCCAGCAGTGAGGGGGAAATGACTGAAGCTTTCTTT,CASSEGEMTEAFF